These 5 T cell receptor beta chains came from one sample sequenced in a study of regulatory T cells in long-lasting Graves disease. Specified time point: persistent/refractory GD, antithyroid drugs over 5 years with positive TRAb. RNA from PBMCs was the source of the TCR library. The authors built TCR beta libraries using iRepertoire HTBI primers and Arm-PCR of CDR3 regions. TCRdb re-called the multiplex PCR reads with MiXCR, one entry per CDR3 protein. In the table there are about 660,000 distinct CDR3 sequences, 25% to 30% of which are singletons. Sequences were derived from peripheral blood mononuclear cells (PBMCs), sampled when the disease was refractory, from a patient treated with antithyroid drugs. The receptors derive from a female donor with Graves disease.

As concerns this clonotype: The germline gene is not matched at one end of the junction; a read error may be the cause. V is TRBV3-1 and J is TRBJ1-1, with a possible D match to TRBD1 (5 bases). The length of the CDR3 is 12 residues. Per germline, CDR1 LGHDT and CDR2 YNNKEL (reference sequence). CDR3: CASSQGERIASF. The CDR3 region has the DNA TGTGCCAGCAGCCAGGGGGAACGGATTGCAAGCTTT.

V gene TRBV20-1 combines with J gene TRBJ1-4; no reliable D call. Germline CDR1 and CDR2: DFQATT and SNEGSKA (reference sequence). Trimming cost V 6 bases and J 0 bases, with 8 bases left between them. This CDR3 is 13 amino acids long. CDR3 nucleotide sequence: TGCAGTGCGGAGCGGACAACTAATGAAAAACTGTTTTTT. It encodes CSAERTTNEKLFF.

The rearrangement links TRBV20-1 to TRBJ1-5; tentative D call: TRBD1 (6 bases). Trimming pared 7 bases from V and 0 bases from J, leaving 13 bases between. The germline V gene has CDR1 DFQATT and CDR2 SNEGSKA (reference sequence). CDR3 size: 14 residues. The CDR3, as DNA: TGCAGTGGATTGGACAGACGTAGCAATCAGCCCCAGCATTTT. Translation gives CSGLDRRSNQPQHF.

In its sample, this clonotype was seen a few times. Written as DNA, the CDR3 is TGTGCCAGCAGTGTTTACAGGGGGCAGCCCCAGCATTTT. This sequence encodes CASSVYRGQPQHF. The chain carries TRBV2 and TRBJ1-5; 8 bases fit TRBD1. V was clipped by 4 bases and J by 7 bases; unmatched bases: 3. CDR1 SNHLY and CDR2 FYNNEI come from the germline V gene. The CDR3 totals 13 residues.

This CDR3 reads CASSHQGGRRTDTQYF. The DNA of the CDR3 is TGTGCCAGCAGTCACCAGGGGGGAAGGAGGACAGATACGCAGTATTTT. This sequence joins TRBV12-3 or TRBV12-4 and TRBJ2-3, with D possibly being TRBD1 (7 bases). Trimming took off 5 bases at V and 3 bases at J, with 18 bases between the two ends. The CDR3 is 16 residues long.